Each of the 24 T cell receptor beta chains below was sequenced from the same sample in a study of breast tumors, draining lymph nodes, adjacent tissues. One entry per CDR3 protein, called by TCRdb with MiXCR from the multiplex PCR reads. The profile shows tens of thousands of distinct CDR3 sequences, about 64% of them singletons. The sample taken for sequencing was tumor-adjacent breast tissue. These receptor sequences come from a female donor with breast cancer. Some clones in this sample may be carry-over from other donors' samples.

This clonotype has only one observation. The chain combines TRBV19 with TRBJ2-7, with no clear D. CDR1 LNHDA and CDR2 SQIVND come from the germline V gene (reference sequence). V was shortened by 2 bases and J by 2 bases, with 16 bases between the two germline ends. The CDR3 loop spans 16 amino acids. DNA of the CDR3: TGTGCCAGTAGTATAACATCCGCTCTGCCGCCCTACGAGCAGTACTTC. This codes for CASSITSALPPYEQYF.

This clonotype was counted a few times. The gene calls are TRBV24-1 and TRBJ2-7; D is possibly TRBD2 (5 bases). The V end was cut by 5 bases, the J end by 1 base, with 5 bases between. The CDR3 covers 12 residues. Looked up from germline, CDR1 is KGHDR and CDR2 is SFDVKD. The CDR3 is CATSAGSYEQYF. Written as DNA, the CDR3 is TGTGCCACCAGTGCGGGGTCCTACGAGCAGTACTTC.

This clonotype is termed medium-sized. The chain combines TRBV4-1 with TRBJ2-1; 10 bases are a match to TRBD1. The CDR3 has 18 amino acids. Unmatched junction bases numbered 12, after V lost 0 bases and J lost 7 bases. Per the germline V gene, CDR1 is MGHRA and CDR2 is YSYEKL. The CDR3 DNA reads TGCGCCAGCAGCCAAGATCGAGAGGGGACAGGGGTATCAAATGAGCAGTTCTTC. It yields the protein CASSQDREGTGVSNEQFF.

Many counts were recorded for this clonotype. The rearrangement links TRBV10-3 to TRBJ2-1; TRBD2 aligns across 12 bases. The germline V gene encodes CDR1 ENHRY and CDR2 SYGVKD. V gave up 6 bases and J gave up 0 bases; unmatched junction bases: 0. The CDR3 sequence is 15 residues long. This chain's CDR3 is CAIRTSGSSYNEQFF. CDR3 nucleotides: TGTGCCATCAGGACTAGCGGGAGCTCCTACAATGAGCAGTTCTTC.

The chain carries TRBV7-3 and TRBJ2-7; 14 nucleotides agree with TRBD2. After removal of 2 bases from V and 4 bases from J, the junction contained 4 bases not matched to a gene. The germline V gene encodes CDR1 SGHTA and CDR2 FQGTGA. CDR3 length equals 16 residues. The CDR3 loop reads CASSLGLAGGIYEQYF. The CDR3, as DNA: TGTGCCAGCAGCTTAGGACTAGCGGGGGGAATATACGAGCAGTACTTC.

The chain is built from TRBV19 and TRBJ1-3; D perhaps matches TRBD1 (5 bases). Germline CDR1 LNHDA, CDR2 SQIVND (reference sequence). V gave up 3 bases and J gave up 4 bases, with 13 bases separating them. This CDR3 spans 15 amino acids. The CDR3 region has the DNA TGTGCCAGTAGTATTGGGACTTCTGGAGGAAACACCATATATTTT. Residues: CASSIGTSGGNTIYF.

The CDR3 nucleotides are TGTGCCAGCAGCTTTTCAGCGGGAGTAAACGGGGAGCTGTTTTTT. Protein: CASSFSAGVNGELFF. The chain is built from TRBV7-2 and TRBJ2-2; 8 nucleotides line up with TRBD2. Germline values: CDR1 SGHTA, CDR2 FQGNSA. The length of the CDR3 is 15 residues. Losses at the gene ends were 3 bases for V and 7 bases for J; bases not matched to a gene: 7.

By frequency in the sample, this clonotype is large. The chain has TRBV29-1 and TRBJ1-2; TRBD1 matches at 9 bases. Germline loops: CDR1 SQVTM, CDR2 ANQGSEA. The J segment lost 2 bases and the V segment lost 6 bases, leaving 7 bases of the junction unmatched. CDR3 length: 14 residues. The CDR3 bases are TGCAGCGTCTTCGGACAGGGGCCGAACTATGGCTACACCTTC. It codes for CSVFGQGPNYGYTF.

The sample holds many counts of this clonotype. The chain joins TRBV6-5 to TRBJ2-3, with D tentatively TRBD1 (6 bases). This CDR3 spans 14 amino acids. CDR1 MNHEY and CDR2 SVGAGI come from the germline V gene. V gave up 5 bases and J gave up 6 bases, with 15 bases separating them. The CDR3 is CASSHDFRGDTQYF. The CDR3 nucleotides are TGTGCCAGCAGTCACGACTTTAGGGGGGATACGCAGTATTTT.

The chain is built from TRBV11-3 and TRBJ2-5; D is ambiguous. The V gene lost 5 bases and the J gene lost 5 bases, with 9 bases spanning the gap. Per the germline V gene, CDR1 is SGHNT and CDR2 is YENEEA. CDR3 size: 12 residues. In nucleotides, the CDR3 is TGTGCCAGCAGCCAGACCGGGGAGACCCAGTACTTC. It encodes CASSQTGETQYF.

Only one count was recorded for this clonotype. CDR3 loop: CASSYFWVSRTDTQYF. CDR3 coding DNA: TGTGCCAGCAGTTACTTCTGGGTCTCGAGGACAGATACGCAGTATTTT. The chain recombines TRBV6-2 or TRBV6-3 with TRBJ2-3; D not resolved. The germline V gene encodes CDR1 MNHEY and CDR2 SVGEGT. The V end lost 1 base, the J end lost 3 bases, and 14 bases lay between the germline ends. The CDR3 loop spans 16 amino acids.

This clonotype appeared a few times. V and J are TRBV6-5 and TRBJ1-5; a weak D match, TRBD1 (6 bases). With 10 bases removed from V and 4 bases from J, the gap between germline ends came to 14 bases. This CDR3 has 13 amino acids. CDR1 and CDR2 (germline): MNHEY, SVGAGI. CDR3 protein: CAIKVGGNQPQHF. CDR3 bases: TGTGCCATCAAGGTAGGGGGGAATCAGCCCCAGCATTTT.

V is TRBV11-2 and J is TRBJ2-5; no clear D gene. V was pared by 10 bases and J by 4 bases, with 13 bases between. Germline V CDR1 and CDR2: SGHAT, FQNNGV. This CDR3 has 12 residues. DNA of the CDR3: TGTGCCACCTCGGCGACGAGAGAGACCCAGTACTTC. Protein sequence: CATSATRETQYF.

The table lists this clonotype with many counts. The J gene is TRBJ2-3, the V gene TRBV30; 8 positions match TRBD1. In germline, CDR1 is GTSNPN, CDR2 SVGIG (reference sequence). Trimming cost V 1 base and J 6 bases; bases outside gene matches: 12. This CDR3 is 16 amino acids long. The CDR3: CAWSGGTGTGGDTQYF. The CDR3, as DNA: TGTGCCTGGAGTGGAGGCACCGGGACAGGAGGGGATACGCAGTATTTT.

V is TRBV7-8 and J is TRBJ2-2; TRBD2 might be the D (6 bases). Trimming shortened V by 5 bases and J by 2 bases, and 6 bases separated the two germline ends. This CDR3 contains 13 residues. CDR1 and CDR2 from the germline V gene are SGHVS and FQNEAQ. The CDR3 region is CASSGTNTGELFF. The CDR3 DNA sequence: TGTGCCAGCAGCGGGACTAACACCGGGGAGCTGTTTTTT. The full variable domain, its missing parts supplied by reference TRBV7-8 and TRBJ2-2, is GAGVSQSPRYKVAKRGQDVALRCDPISGHVSLFWYQQALGQGPEFLTYFQNEAQLDKSGLPSDRFFAERPEGSVSTLKIQRTQQEDSAVYLCASSGTNTGELFFGEGSRLTVL.

Within the sample, this clonotype is medium-sized. V usage is TRBV6-5 and J usage is TRBJ1-6, with TRBD1 matching over 8 bases. V shed 6 bases and J 10 bases; nucleotides not matched to a gene: 5. Germline V CDR1 and CDR2: MNHEY, SVGAGI. The CDR3 extends over 13 amino acids. CDR3 amino acids: CASRTGAWSPLHF. As DNA, the CDR3 is TGTGCCAGCAGGACAGGGGCTTGGTCACCCCTCCACTTT.

V and J are TRBV6-4 and TRBJ1-2, with a weak D call TRBD1 (6 bases). CDR3 size: 14 residues. Trimming shortened V by 4 bases and J by 3 bases, and 12 bases separated the two germline ends. CDR1 and CDR2 from the germline V gene are MRHNA and SNTAGT. CDR3 sequence (DNA): TGTGCCAGCAGTGGGGGGGGCTTGGACTATGGCTACACCTTC. This gives the protein CASSGGGLDYGYTF.

The chain combines TRBV4-1 with TRBJ1-3; 10 bases align to TRBD1. Germline V gives CDR1 MGHRA, CDR2 YSYEKL. The CDR3 loop spans 16 amino acids. Trimming cost V 4 bases and J 8 bases; bases outside gene matches: 11. CDR3 bases: TGCGCCAGCAGCCTACGACAGGGGGCGCGTGGCTACACCATATATTTT. This codes for CASSLRQGARGYTIYF.

J is TRBJ2-3 and V is TRBV20-1; tentatively, D is TRBD1 (5 bases). The CDR3 consists of 16 residues. Germline-derived CDR1 and CDR2 are DFQATT and SNEGSKA (reference sequence). V lost 6 bases and J lost 0, with 19 bases in between. The CDR3: CSALQLTATSTDTQYF. The CDR3 nucleotides read TGCAGTGCCCTCCAACTGACAGCCACTAGCACAGATACGCAGTATTTT.

This clonotype has at least ten counts. The genes are TRBV28 and TRBJ1-1; tentatively, D is TRBD1 (6 bases). The length of the CDR3 is 12 residues. V lost 6 bases, J lost 6 bases, and 11 bases lay in between. Germline loops: CDR1 MDHEN, CDR2 SYDVKM. DNA of the CDR3: TGTGCCAGCAGGTCAGGGGCACCTGAAGCTTTCTTT. It encodes CASRSGAPEAFF.

The V gene is TRBV5-4, the J gene TRBJ1-3; D gene uncertain. Trimming removed 0 bases from V and 2 bases from J, with 9 bases in between. Germline V gene sequence: CDR1 SGHNT, CDR2 YYREEE (reference sequence). The CDR3 has 15 amino acids. The CDR3 nucleotides read TGTGCCAGCAGCTTGGAAGGGCAGGCTGGAAACACCATATATTTT. This gives the protein CASSLEGQAGNTIYF.

The J gene is TRBJ1-6, the V gene TRBV19, with no clear D. This CDR3 comprises 16 residues. Germline V lookup: CDR1 LNHDA, CDR2 SQIVND (reference sequence). Trimming took 4 bases from V and 4 from J, leaving 14 bases between them. CDR3 DNA: TGTGCCAGTAGTACCCGATCAGCAGGATATAATTCACCCCTCCACTTT. Translation gives CASSTRSAGYNSPLHF.

At least ten counts were recorded for this clonotype. The chain joins TRBV5-5 to TRBJ2-7; 13 nucleotides line up with TRBD2. V lost 6 bases and J lost 3; bases outside the gene matches: 12. The CDR3 extends over 17 amino acids. Germline CDR1 reads SGHKS; CDR2 reads YYEKEE (reference sequence). The CDR3 coding sequence is TGTGCCAGCAAGGGGACTAGCGGGAATCCCTTCTACTACGAGCAGTACTTC. Its protein is CASKGTSGNPFYYEQYF.

The chain is built from TRBV7-3 and TRBJ2-1, with no clear D. The ends were cut back, 0 bases at V and 3 bases at J, with 15 bases in the middle. CDR3 length: 17 amino acids. CDR1 is SGHTA and CDR2 is FQGTGA in the germline V gene. Written as DNA, the CDR3 is TGTGCCAGCAGCTTAACTCCTGGTCGAGTCGGCTACAATGAGCAGTTCTTC. It is translated as CASSLTPGRVGYNEQFF.